In its sample, the clone carrying this T cell receptor beta chain was seen many times. Its antigen is unknown. Using its own MiXCR run on the reads, TCRdb lists one record per CDR3 protein. The sample gives just under 300,000 distinct CDR3 sequences, approximately 8.9% of which show up once; around 2.5% is in the top ten. V lost 4 bases to trimming and J lost 0 bases, with 10 bases between them. The CDR3 sequence is 15 residues long. Germline-derived CDR1 and CDR2 are MDHEN and SYDVKM. This sample stems from a study of T cell repertoires in cytomegalovirus infection. Study-level background: It can be stated that public TCR beta signatures indicated CMV infection as well as a matching HLA type. Study results and caveats: Dominating the ex vivo response were TCR beta clonotypes that were CMV-specific and HLA-C-restricted. Cumulative public TCR beta family frequency identified carriers of CMV plus the relevant HLA.

Sequencing used PBMCs. The sequence was collected from a human donor in good health (CMV status not recorded). Some clones in this sample may be carry-over from other donors' samples. The chain has TRBV28 and TRBJ2-1, with D unresolved. In nucleotides, the CDR3 is TGTGCCAGCAGTTCCAACGGTCCCTCCTACAATGAGCAGTTCTTC. As protein: CASSSNGPSYNEQFF.